This record looks at one TCR beta chain sequence and its context. Some clones are missing from TCRdb's copy, which holds only in-frame ones; the method was immunoSEQ multiplex PCR. The table lists some 600,000 clones, 90% to 97% of them singletons. This sample was taken from a study of shared clonotypes between healthy human individuals. CDR3 length: 16 residues. Germline V gene lookup returns CDR1 MNHEY and CDR2 SMNVEV (reference sequence). Between the trimmed V and J ends, which lost 5 bases and 3 bases, there was a span of 20 bases. CD8 cells classed as naive were CD45RO-negative and positively selected for CCR7, excluding terminally differentiated effector memory CD45RA+ cells.

The chain has TRBV27 and TRBJ2-7; the D gene is possibly TRBD2 (6 bases). The sample was naive CD8+ T cells sorted from blood. The TCR sequence derives from a woman in her 30s in good health. DNA for the CDR3: TGTGCCAGCAGTCCTTTCCCCTCGGACTACAACTACGAGCAGTACTTC. Its translation is CASSPFPSDYNYEQYF.